The subject of this entry is one T cell receptor beta chain. The sample originates from a study of blood T cell repertoires in COVID-19. Study-level background: There were acute and convalescent COVID-19 samples, and they came from the United States, Italy and Spain.

Looked up from germline, CDR1 is SGHDT and CDR2 is YYEEEE. Trimming shortened V by 1 base and J by 5 bases, and 23 bases separated the two germline ends. This CDR3 has 18 residues. Authors' methods: Estimated nucleated cell counts came from reference gene primer amplification. Some clones are missing from TCRdb's copy, which holds only in-frame ones; the method was immunoSEQ multiplex PCR. V and J calls and clone size are as listed in that table; D and trimming were resolved from the DNA. The table has roughly 250,000 clones, more than 70% seen once. Sample: peripheral blood. The chain recombines TRBV5-6 with TRBJ2-3; D is uncertain. The sequence was collected from a middle-aged woman who had recovered from COVID-19. In DNA form, the CDR3 reads TGTGCCAGCAGCTTGATTACCCCGACTCTTAGGTTTGGAGATACGCAGTATTTT. This codes for CASSLITPTLRFGDTQYF.